This TCR beta chain was recorded in a study of T cell responses to AZD1222 COVID-19 vaccine. CDR1 and CDR2 (germline): SGHRS, YFSETQ. V dropped 5 bases and J dropped 0 bases, with 14 bases sitting between them. The CDR3 is 15 residues long. Produced via immunoSEQ multiplex PCR; TCRdb's table is partial and in-frame only. Among 150,000 to 190,000 clones, approximately 90% were seen once, and the ten largest hold about 1.6%. Whole-study findings and limits: Donors were mostly white British, more females; clonal diversity possibly underestimated. Baseline antibody screening turned up just a handful of seropositive AZD1222 recipients. Within unmutated variant regions lay the reported targets of nearly half of spike-specific TCRs.

A remark on this clone: Its specificity is not known.

The specimen was peripheral blood, collected 28 days after the second AZD1222 dose. This clonotype was sampled from an adult who received the AZD1222 COVID-19 vaccine. The chain carries TRBV5-1 and TRBJ1-1; no clear D. The CDR3 DNA sequence: TGCGCCAGCAGTCGGGAGGCAACCTTGAACACTGAAGCTTTCTTT. Amino acid sequence: CASSREATLNTEAFF.